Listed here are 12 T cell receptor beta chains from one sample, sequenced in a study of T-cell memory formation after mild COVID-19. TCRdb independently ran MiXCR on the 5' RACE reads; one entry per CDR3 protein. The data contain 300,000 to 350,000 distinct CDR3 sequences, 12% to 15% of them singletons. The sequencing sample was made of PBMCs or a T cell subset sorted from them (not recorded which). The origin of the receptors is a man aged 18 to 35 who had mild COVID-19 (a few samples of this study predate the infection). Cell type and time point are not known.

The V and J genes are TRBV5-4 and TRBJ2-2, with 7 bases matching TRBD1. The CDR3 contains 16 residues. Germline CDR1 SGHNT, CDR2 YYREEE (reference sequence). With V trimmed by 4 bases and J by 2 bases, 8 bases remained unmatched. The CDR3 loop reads CASSPKQGRNTGELFF. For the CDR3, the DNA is TGTGCCAGCAGCCCCAAACAGGGGCGTAACACCGGGGAGCTGTTTTTT.

This CDR3 is CASSQEDTDDNEKLFF. CDR3 coding DNA: TGCGCCAGCAGCCAAGAGGACACAGATGATAATGAAAAACTGTTTTTT. The rearrangement joins TRBV4-3 to TRBJ1-4; weak D call: TRBD1 (5 bases). Germline CDR1 LGHNA, CDR2 YSLEER. V gave up 0 bases and J gave up 4 bases, with 12 bases separating them. There are 16 residues in the CDR3.

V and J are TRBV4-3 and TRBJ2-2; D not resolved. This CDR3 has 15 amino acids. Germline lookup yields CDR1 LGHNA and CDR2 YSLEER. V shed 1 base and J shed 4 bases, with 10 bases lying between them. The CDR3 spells CASSQVVHITGELFF. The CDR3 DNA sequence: TGCGCCAGCAGCCAAGTTGTGCACATCACCGGGGAGCTGTTTTTT.

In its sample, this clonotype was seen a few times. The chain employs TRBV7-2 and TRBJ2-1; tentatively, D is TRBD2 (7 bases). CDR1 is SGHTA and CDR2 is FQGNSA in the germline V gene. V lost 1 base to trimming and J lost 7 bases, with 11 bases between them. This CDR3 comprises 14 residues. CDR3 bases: TGTGCCAGCAGCTTAGTTGGGGGGGCAAATGAGCAGTTCTTC. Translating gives CASSLVGGANEQFF.

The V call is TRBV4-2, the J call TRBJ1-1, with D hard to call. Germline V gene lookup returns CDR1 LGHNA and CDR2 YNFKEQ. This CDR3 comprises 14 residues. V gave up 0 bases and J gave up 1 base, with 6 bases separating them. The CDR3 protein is CASSQDVGNTEAFF. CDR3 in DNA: TGTGCCAGCAGCCAAGATGTGGGGAACACTGAAGCTTTCTTT.

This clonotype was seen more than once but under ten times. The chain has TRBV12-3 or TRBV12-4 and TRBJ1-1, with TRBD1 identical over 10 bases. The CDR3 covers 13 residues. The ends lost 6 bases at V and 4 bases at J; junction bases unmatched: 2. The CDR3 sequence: CASRGQGLTEAFF. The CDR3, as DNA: TGTGCCAGCAGGGGACAGGGGCTCACTGAAGCTTTCTTT.

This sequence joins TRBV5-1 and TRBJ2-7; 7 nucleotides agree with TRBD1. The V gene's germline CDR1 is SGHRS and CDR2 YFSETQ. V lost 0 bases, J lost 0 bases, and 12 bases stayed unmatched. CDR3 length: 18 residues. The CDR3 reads CASSLALLTGLTSYEQYV. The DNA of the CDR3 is TGCGCCAGCAGCTTGGCCCTACTGACAGGGTTGACCTCCTACGAGCAGTACGTC.

For the CDR3, the DNA is TGTGCCAGCACCCCGGACAGGGGGCGGTCGGAACTGTTTTTT. Protein sequence: CASTPDRGRSELFF. The rearrangement joins TRBV7-2 to TRBJ1-4, with 11 bases that match TRBD1. CDR3 length: 14 amino acids. With V trimmed by 7 bases and J by 12 bases, 10 bases remained unmatched. Germline V gives CDR1 SGHTA, CDR2 FQGNSA.

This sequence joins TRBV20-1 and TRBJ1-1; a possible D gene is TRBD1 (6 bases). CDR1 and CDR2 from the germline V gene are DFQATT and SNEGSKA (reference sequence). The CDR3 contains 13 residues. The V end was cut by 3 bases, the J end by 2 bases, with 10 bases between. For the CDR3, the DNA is TGCAGTGCTAGTAGGACAGCTAACACTGAAGCTTTCTTT. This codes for CSASRTANTEAFF.

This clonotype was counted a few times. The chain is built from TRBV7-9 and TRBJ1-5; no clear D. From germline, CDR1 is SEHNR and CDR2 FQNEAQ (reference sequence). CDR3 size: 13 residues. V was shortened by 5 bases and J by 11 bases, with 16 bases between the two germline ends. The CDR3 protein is CASSLISDTAQHF. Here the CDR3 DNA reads TGTGCCAGCAGCCTCATTTCCGATACAGCCCAGCATTTT.

CDR3 sequence reads: CASSWGMTQTEAFF. In DNA, the CDR3 is TGTGCCAGCAGCTGGGGAATGACCCAGACTGAAGCTTTCTTT. The chain is built from TRBV7-9 and TRBJ1-1; D uncertain. This CDR3 has 14 amino acids. The V end lost 4 bases, the J end lost 5 bases, and 14 bases lay between the germline ends. Per germline, CDR1 SEHNR and CDR2 FQNEAQ (reference sequence).

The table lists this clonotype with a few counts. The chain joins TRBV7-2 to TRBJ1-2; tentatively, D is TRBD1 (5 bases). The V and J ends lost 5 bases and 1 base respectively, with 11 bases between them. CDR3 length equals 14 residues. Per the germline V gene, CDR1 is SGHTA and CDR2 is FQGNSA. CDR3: CASSPGLSNYGYTF. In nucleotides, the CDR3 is TGTGCCAGCAGCCCGGGACTGAGTAACTATGGCTACACCTTC.